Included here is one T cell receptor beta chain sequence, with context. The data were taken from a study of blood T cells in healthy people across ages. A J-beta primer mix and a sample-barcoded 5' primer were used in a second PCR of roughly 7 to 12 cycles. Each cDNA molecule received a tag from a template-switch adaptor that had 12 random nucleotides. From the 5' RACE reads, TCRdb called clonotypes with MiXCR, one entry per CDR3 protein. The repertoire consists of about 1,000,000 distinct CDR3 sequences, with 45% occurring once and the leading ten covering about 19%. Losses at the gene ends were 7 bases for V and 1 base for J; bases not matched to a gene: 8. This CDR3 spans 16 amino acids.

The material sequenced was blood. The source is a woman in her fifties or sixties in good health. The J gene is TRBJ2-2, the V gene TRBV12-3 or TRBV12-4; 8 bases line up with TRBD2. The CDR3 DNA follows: TGTGCCAGCACCACTCGGACTAGCTGGAACACCGGGGAGCTGTTTTTT. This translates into CASTTRTSWNTGELFF.